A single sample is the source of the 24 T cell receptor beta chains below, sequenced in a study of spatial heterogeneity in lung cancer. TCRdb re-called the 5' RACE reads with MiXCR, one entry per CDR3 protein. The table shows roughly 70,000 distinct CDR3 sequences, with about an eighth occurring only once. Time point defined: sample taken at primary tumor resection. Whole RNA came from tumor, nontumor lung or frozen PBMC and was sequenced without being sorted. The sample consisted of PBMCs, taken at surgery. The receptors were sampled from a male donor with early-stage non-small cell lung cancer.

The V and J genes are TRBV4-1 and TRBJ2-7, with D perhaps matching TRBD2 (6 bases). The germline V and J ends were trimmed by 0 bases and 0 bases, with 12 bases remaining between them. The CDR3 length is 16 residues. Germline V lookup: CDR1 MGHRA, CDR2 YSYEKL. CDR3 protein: CASSQDGGISSYEQYF. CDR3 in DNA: TGCGCCAGCAGCCAAGATGGCGGGATCAGCTCCTACGAGCAGTACTTC.

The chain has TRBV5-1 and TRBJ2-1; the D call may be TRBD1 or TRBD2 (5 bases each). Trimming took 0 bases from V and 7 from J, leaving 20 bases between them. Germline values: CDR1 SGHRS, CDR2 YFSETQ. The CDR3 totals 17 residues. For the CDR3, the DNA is TGCGCCAGCAGCTTGGTCGCGGGCCAGGGAAGGTGGAATGAGCAGTTCTTC. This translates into CASSLVAGQGRWNEQFF. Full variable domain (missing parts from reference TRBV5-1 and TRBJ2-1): KAGVTQTPRYLIKTRGQQVTLSCSPISGHRSVSWYQQTPGQGLQFLFEYFSETQRNKGNFPGRFSGRQFSNSRSEMNVSTLELGDSALYLCASSLVAGQGRWNEQFFGPGTRLTVL.

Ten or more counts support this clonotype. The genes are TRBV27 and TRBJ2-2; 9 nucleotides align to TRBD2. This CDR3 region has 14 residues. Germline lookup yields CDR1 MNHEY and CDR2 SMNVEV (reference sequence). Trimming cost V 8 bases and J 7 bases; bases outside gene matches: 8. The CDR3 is CASALGLARGELFF. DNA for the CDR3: TGTGCCAGCGCCCTTGGACTAGCGCGCGGGGAGCTGTTTTTT.

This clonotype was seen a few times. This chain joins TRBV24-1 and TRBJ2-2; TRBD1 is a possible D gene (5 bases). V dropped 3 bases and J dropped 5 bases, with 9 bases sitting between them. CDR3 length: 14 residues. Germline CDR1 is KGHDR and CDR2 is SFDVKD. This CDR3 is CATSDARDTGELFF. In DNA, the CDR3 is TGTGCCACCAGTGATGCCAGGGATACCGGGGAGCTGTTTTTT.

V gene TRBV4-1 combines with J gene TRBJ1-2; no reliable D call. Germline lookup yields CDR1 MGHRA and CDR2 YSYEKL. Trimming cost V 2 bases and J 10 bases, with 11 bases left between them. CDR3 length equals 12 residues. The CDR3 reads CASSQPSTLYTF. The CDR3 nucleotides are TGCGCCAGCAGCCAACCCTCTACTCTCTACACCTTC.

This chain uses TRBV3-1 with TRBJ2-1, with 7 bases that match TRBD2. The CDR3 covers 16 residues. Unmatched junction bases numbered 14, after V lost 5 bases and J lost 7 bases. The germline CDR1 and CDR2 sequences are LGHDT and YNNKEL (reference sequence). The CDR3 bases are TGTGCCAGCAGCTTTATTGCAGCGGGGCGCGATAATGAGCAGTTCTTC. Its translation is CASSFIAAGRDNEQFF.

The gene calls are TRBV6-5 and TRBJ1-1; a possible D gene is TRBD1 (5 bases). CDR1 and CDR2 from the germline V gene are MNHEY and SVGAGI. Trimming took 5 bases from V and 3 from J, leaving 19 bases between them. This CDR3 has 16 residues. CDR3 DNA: TGTGCCAGCAGTCGCCGGGACGGAATAGGGGACACTGAAGCTTTCTTT. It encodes CASSRRDGIGDTEAFF.

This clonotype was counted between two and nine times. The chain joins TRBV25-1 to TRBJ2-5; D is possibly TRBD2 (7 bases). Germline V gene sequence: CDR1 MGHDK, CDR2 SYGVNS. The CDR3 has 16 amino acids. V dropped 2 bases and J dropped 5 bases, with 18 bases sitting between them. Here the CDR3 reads CASSEGGGRYRETQYF. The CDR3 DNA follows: TGTGCCAGCAGTGAAGGGGGCGGGAGATACCGGGAGACCCAGTACTTC.

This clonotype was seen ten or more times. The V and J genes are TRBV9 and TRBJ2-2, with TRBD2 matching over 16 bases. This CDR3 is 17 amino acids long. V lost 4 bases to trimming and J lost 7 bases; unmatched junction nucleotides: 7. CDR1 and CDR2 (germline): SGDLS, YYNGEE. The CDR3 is CASSPGLAGGPFGELFF. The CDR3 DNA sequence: TGTGCCAGCAGCCCGGGACTAGCGGGAGGGCCTTTCGGGGAGCTGTTTTTT.

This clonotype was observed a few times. CDR3 DNA: TGTGCCACCAGTGATTTCCCCTCCTCTGGCACAGATACGCAGTATTTT. The encoded protein is CATSDFPSSGTDTQYF. The chain recombines TRBV24-1 with TRBJ2-3; D is undetermined. The V end lost 1 base, the J end lost 1 base, and 11 bases lay between the germline ends. CDR1 KGHDR and CDR2 SFDVKD come from the germline V gene. The CDR3 sequence is 16 residues long.

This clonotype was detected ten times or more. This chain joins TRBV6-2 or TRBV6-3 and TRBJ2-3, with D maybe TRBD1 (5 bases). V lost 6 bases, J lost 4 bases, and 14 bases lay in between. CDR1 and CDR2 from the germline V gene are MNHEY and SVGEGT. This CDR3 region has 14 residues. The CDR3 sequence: CASSWTFQPDTQYF. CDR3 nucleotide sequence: TGTGCCAGCAGCTGGACATTTCAACCAGATACGCAGTATTTT.

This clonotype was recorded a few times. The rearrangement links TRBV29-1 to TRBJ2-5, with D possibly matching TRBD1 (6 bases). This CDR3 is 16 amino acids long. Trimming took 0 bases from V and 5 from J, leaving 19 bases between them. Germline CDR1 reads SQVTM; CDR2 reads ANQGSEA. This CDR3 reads CSVEDRPGQPLETQYF. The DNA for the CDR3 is TGCAGCGTTGAAGATCGGCCGGGACAACCTTTGGAGACCCAGTACTTC. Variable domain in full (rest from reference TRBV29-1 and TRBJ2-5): SAVISQKPSRDICQRGTSLTIQCQVDSQVTMMFWYRQQPGQSLTLIATANQGSEATYESGFVIDKFPISRPNLTFSTLTVSNMSPEDSSIYLCSVEDRPGQPLETQYFGPGTRLLVL.

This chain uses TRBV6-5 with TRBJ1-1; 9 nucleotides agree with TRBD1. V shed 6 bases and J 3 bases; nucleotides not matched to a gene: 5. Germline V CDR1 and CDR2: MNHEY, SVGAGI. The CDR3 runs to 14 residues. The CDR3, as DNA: TGTGCCAGCAGCCCGACAGGGGGGTACACTGAAGCTTTCTTT. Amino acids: CASSPTGGYTEAFF.

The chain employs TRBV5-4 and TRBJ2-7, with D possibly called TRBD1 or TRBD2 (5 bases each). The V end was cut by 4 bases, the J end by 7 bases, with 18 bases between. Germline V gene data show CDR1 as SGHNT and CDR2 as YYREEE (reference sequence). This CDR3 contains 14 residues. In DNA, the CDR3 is TGTGCCAGCAGCGTACGGGACGTAAAAAGGGAGCAGTACTTC. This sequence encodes CASSVRDVKREQYF.

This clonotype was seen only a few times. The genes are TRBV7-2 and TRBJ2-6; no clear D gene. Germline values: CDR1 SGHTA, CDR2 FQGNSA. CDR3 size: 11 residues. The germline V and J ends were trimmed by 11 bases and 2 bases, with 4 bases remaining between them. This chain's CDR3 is CAGAGANVLTF. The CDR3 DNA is TGTGCCGGAGCTGGGGCCAACGTCCTGACTTTC.

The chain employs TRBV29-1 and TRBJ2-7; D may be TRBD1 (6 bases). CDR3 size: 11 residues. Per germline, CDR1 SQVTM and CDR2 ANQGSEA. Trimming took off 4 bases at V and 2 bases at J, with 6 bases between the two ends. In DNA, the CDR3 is TGCAGCGTTGGGACAGCCTACGAGCAGTACTTC. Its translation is CSVGTAYEQYF.

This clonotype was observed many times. CDR3 DNA: TGTGCCAGCAGTTACCCGACAGGGAGTCTGACTGAAGCTTTCTTT. Translating it yields CASSYPTGSLTEAFF. This chain uses TRBV6-2 or TRBV6-3 with TRBJ1-1; 7 bases fit TRBD1. CDR3 length: 15 amino acids. J gave up 5 bases and V 2 bases, and 8 bases lay outside the gene matches. The V gene's germline CDR1 is MNHEY and CDR2 SVGEGT.

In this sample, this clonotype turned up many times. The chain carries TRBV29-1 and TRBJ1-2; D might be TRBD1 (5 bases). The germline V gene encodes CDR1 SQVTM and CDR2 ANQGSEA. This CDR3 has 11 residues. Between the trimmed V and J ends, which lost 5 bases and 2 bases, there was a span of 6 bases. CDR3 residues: CSVKGNYGYTF. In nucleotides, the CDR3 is TGCAGCGTTAAGGGGAACTATGGCTACACCTTC. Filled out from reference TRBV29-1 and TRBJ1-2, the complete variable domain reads SAVISQKPSRDICQRGTSLTIQCQVDSQVTMMFWYRQQPGQSLTLIATANQGSEATYESGFVIDKFPISRPNLTFSTLTVSNMSPEDSSIYLCSVKGNYGYTFGSGTRLTVV.

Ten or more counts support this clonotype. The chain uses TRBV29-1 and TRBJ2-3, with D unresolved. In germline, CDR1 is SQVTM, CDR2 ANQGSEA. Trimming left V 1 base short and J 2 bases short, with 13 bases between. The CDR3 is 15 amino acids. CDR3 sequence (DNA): TGCAGCGTTGAAGGTCAGCCGGGTTCCACAGATACGCAGTATTTT. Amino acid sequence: CSVEGQPGSTDTQYF.

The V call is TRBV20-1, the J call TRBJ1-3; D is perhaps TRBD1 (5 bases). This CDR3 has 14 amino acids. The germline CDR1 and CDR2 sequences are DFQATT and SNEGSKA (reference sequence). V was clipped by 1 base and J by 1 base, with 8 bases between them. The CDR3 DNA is TGCAGTGCTAGAGGCAGGGTATCTGGAAACACCATATATTTT. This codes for CSARGRVSGNTIYF.

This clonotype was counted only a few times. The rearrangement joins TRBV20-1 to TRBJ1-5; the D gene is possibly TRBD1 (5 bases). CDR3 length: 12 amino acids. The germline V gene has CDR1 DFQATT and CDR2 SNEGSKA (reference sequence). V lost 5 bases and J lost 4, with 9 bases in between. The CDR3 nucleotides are TGCAGTGCTGGATACAGGAATCAGCCCCAGCATTTT. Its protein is CSAGYRNQPQHF.

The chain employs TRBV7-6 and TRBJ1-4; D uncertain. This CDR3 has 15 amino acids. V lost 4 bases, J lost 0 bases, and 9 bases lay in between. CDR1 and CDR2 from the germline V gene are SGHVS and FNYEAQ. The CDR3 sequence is CASSWLSATNEKLFF. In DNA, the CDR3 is TGTGCCAGCAGCTGGCTCTCTGCAACTAATGAAAAACTGTTTTTT.

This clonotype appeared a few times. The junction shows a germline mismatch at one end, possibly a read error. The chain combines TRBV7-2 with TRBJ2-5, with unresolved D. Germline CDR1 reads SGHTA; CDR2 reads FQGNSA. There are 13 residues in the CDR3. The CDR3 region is CASSLGGPEAQYF. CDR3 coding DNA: TGTGCCAGCAGCTTAGGCGGCCCAGAGGCCCAGTACTTC.

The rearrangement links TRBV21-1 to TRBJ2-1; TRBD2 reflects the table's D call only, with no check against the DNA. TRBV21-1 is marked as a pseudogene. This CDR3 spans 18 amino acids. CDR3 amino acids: CASNSPSPPSGRADEQFF. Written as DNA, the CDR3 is TGTGCCAGCAACTCTCCTTCCCCCCCTAGCGGGAGGGCCGATGAGCAGTTCTTC.